The 30 T cell receptor beta chains below come from one sample, sequenced in a study of CD8 T cells in Susac syndrome. RNA totalling roughly 0.5 to 1 ug underwent reverse transcription with random hexamers. MiXCR, applied by TCRdb to the immunoSEQ multiplex PCR reads, yields one record per CDR3 protein. The sample carries some 250,000 distinct CDR3 sequences, 90% to 97% recorded once. Sequencing was performed on CD4+ T cells from PBMCs. The receptors shown here come from a human donor with Susac syndrome.

This chain connects TRBV28 to TRBJ2-3; 9 positions match TRBD2. Germline assignment: CDR1 MDHEN and CDR2 SYDVKM. CDR3 length: 12 residues. CDR3 DNA sequence: TGTTATAGCGGGAGAGTTGGAGATACGCAGTATTTT. This codes for CYSGRVGDTQYF.

The chain combines TRBV3-1 with TRBJ2-2, with D possibly TRBD2 on 5 matching bases. There are 16 residues in the CDR3. The V end was cut by 1 base, the J end by 4 bases, with 13 bases between. Germline values: CDR1 LGHDT, CDR2 YNNKEL (reference sequence). CDR3 sequence reads: CASSQAIRGSTGELFF. The CDR3 DNA reads TGTGCCAGCAGCCAAGCTATACGTGGGAGCACCGGGGAGCTGTTTTTT.

The chain is built from TRBV5-1 and TRBJ2-7; D uncertain. Germline V gene data show CDR1 as SGHRS and CDR2 as YFSETQ. This CDR3 has 15 residues. Trimming pared 1 base from V and 0 bases from J, leaving 11 bases between. CDR3 nucleotides: TGCGCCAGCAGCTTGTTCGGGTTGAGCTCCTACGAGCAGTACTTC. Translating gives CASSLFGLSSYEQYF.

V gene TRBV29-1 combines with J gene TRBJ1-5, with 8 bases identical to TRBD1. Germline V lookup: CDR1 SQVTM, CDR2 ANQGSEA. J was trimmed by 1 base and V by 5 bases; bases with no gene match: 4. The CDR3 loop spans 14 amino acids. This CDR3 reads CSVSTGGSNQPQHF. For the CDR3, the DNA is TGCAGCGTTAGCACAGGGGGAAGCAATCAGCCCCAGCATTTT. The full variable domain, completed using reference TRBV29-1 and TRBJ1-5, is SAVISQKPSRDICQRGTSLTIQCQVDSQVTMMFWYRQQPGQSLTLIATANQGSEATYESGFVIDKFPISRPNLTFSTLTVSNMSPEDSSIYLCSVSTGGSNQPQHFGDGTRLSIL.

The V and J genes are TRBV6-5 and TRBJ2-7; no clear D gene. This CDR3 is built from 13 residues. The V gene lost 6 bases and the J gene lost 2 bases, with 11 bases spanning the gap. CDR1 is MNHEY, CDR2 SVGAGI, per germline. The CDR3 sequence is CASRRGRAYEQYF. The CDR3 DNA reads as TGTGCCAGCAGACGCGGTCGGGCCTACGAGCAGTACTTC.

The CDR3 sequence: CAWSPRMGGTEAFF. The DNA of the CDR3 is TGTGCCTGGAGTCCCCGGATGGGGGGGACTGAAGCTTTCTTT. The rearrangement uses TRBV30 and TRBJ1-1; D might be TRBD1 (5 bases). V was cut by 2 bases and J by 5 bases, with 15 bases left in between. CDR3 size: 14 residues. Germline V gene sequence: CDR1 GTSNPN, CDR2 SVGIG (reference sequence).

The chain joins TRBV5-1 to TRBJ1-2; D unclear. This CDR3 comprises 13 residues. Germline CDR1 and CDR2: SGHRS and YFSETQ. V gave up 4 bases and J gave up 7 bases, with 14 bases separating them. DNA of the CDR3: TGCGCCAGCAGCACACCAGGTATCTCTGGCTACACCTTC. This gives the protein CASSTPGISGYTF.

This chain connects TRBV28 to TRBJ2-7; 8 bases are a match to TRBD1. Germline V CDR1 and CDR2: MDHEN, SYDVKM. V was pared by 4 bases and J by 0 bases, with 5 bases of the junction left unmatched. The CDR3 has 15 amino acids. In nucleotides, the CDR3 is TGTGCCAGCAGTTCGACAGGGGTGAGCTCCTACGAGCAGTACTTC. Its protein is CASSSTGVSSYEQYF.

J is TRBJ1-1 and V is TRBV7-2, with no clear D. The V end lost 6 bases, the J end lost 1 base, and 9 bases lay between the germline ends. CDR3 length: 13 residues. CDR1 and CDR2 from the germline V gene are SGHTA and FQGNSA. CDR3 protein: CASRIQQNTEAFF. The DNA of the CDR3 is TGTGCCAGCAGGATTCAGCAGAACACTGAAGCTTTCTTT. The full variable domain, rest sourced from reference TRBV7-2 and TRBJ1-1, is GAGVSQSPSNKVTEKGKDVELRCDPISGHTALYWYRQSLGQGLEFLIYFQGNSAPDKSGLPSDRFSAERTGGSVSTLTIQRTQQEDSAVYLCASRIQQNTEAFFGQGTRLTVV.

The V and J genes are TRBV20-1 and TRBJ1-2; no firm D call. The V gene lost 6 bases and the J gene lost 5 bases, with 19 bases spanning the gap. The CDR3 runs 14 residues. Germline-derived CDR1 and CDR2 are DFQATT and SNEGSKA (reference sequence). CDR3 protein: CSAPNTVSLYGYTF. In nucleotides, the CDR3 is TGCAGTGCCCCTAACACGGTCTCCCTTTATGGCTACACCTTC.

The rearrangement joins TRBV5-6 to TRBJ1-2; D unclear. Looked up from germline, CDR1 is SGHDT and CDR2 is YYEEEE. Trimming stripped 4 bases from V and 2 bases from J, with 12 bases between. CDR3 size: 14 residues. The CDR3 nucleotides are TGTGCCAGCAGCCAGAAGGGCCCAAACTATGGCTACACCTTC. It yields the protein CASSQKGPNYGYTF. Using reference TRBV5-6 and TRBJ1-2 for the parts outside the CDR3, the full variable domain is DAGVTQSPTHLIKTRGQQVTLRCSPKSGHDTVSWYQQALGQGPQFIFQYYEEEERQRGNFPDRFSGHQFPNYSSELNVNALLLGDSALYLCASSQKGPNYGYTFGSGTRLTVV.

This clonotype was detected a few times. The rearrangement joins TRBV18 to TRBJ2-5; D not certain. The length of the CDR3 is 13 residues. Trimming took off 3 bases at V and 3 bases at J, with 8 bases between the two ends. Per germline, CDR1 KGHSH and CDR2 LQKENI. The CDR3 sequence: CASSPRLEETQYF. The DNA for the CDR3 is TGTGCCAGCTCACCCCGCCTCGAAGAGACCCAGTACTTC.

CDR3 region: CASSLELGEQFF. In DNA form, the CDR3 reads TGTGCCAGCAGCTTAGAACTAGGGGAGCAGTTCTTC. The chain recombines TRBV7-9 with TRBJ2-1, with D possibly TRBD2 on 5 matching bases. The CDR3 has 12 residues. Trimming removed 1 base at V and 10 bases at J, with 8 bases between. The germline CDR1 and CDR2 sequences are SEHNR and FQNEAQ (reference sequence). The full variable domain, rest sourced from reference TRBV7-9 and TRBJ2-1, is DTGVSQNPRHKITKRGQNVTFRCDPISEHNRLYWYRQTLGQGPEFLTYFQNEAQLEKSRLLSDRFSAERPKGSFSTLEIQRTEQGDSAMYLCASSLELGEQFFGPGTRLTVL.

This chain links TRBV20-1 with TRBJ2-2, with D unresolved. There are 12 residues in the CDR3. Germline loops: CDR1 DFQATT, CDR2 SNEGSKA (reference sequence). The V end was cut by 4 bases, the J end by 1 base, with 4 bases between. CDR3 sequence reads: CSAIRNTGELFF. The DNA for the CDR3 is TGCAGTGCTATACGGAACACCGGGGAGCTGTTTTTT.

The chain recombines TRBV20-1 with TRBJ2-7, with 12 positions matching TRBD1. This CDR3 is 14 amino acids long. Germline-derived CDR1 and CDR2 are DFQATT and SNEGSKA (reference sequence). Losses at the gene ends were 3 bases for V and 3 bases for J; bases not matched to a gene: 3. CDR3 in DNA: TGCAGTGCTAGGGGACAGGGGGCGCTCTACGAGCAGTACTTC. The encoded protein is CSARGQGALYEQYF.

The chain employs TRBV9 and TRBJ2-7, with D perhaps given as TRBD1 or TRBD2 (5 bases each). The V gene's germline CDR1 is SGDLS and CDR2 YYNGEE. V was clipped by 0 bases and J by 6 bases, with 13 bases between them. The CDR3 extends over 14 amino acids. The CDR3 sequence: CASSVGGVKVEQYF. Written as DNA, the CDR3 is TGTGCCAGCAGCGTAGGAGGGGTCAAGGTCGAGCAGTACTTC.

The chain combines TRBV30 with TRBJ1-2; the D is unclear. The V end was cut by 1 base, the J end by 4 bases, with 7 bases between. The CDR3 sequence is 12 residues long. CDR1 GTSNPN and CDR2 SVGIG come from the germline V gene (reference sequence). CDR3 sequence reads: CAWSANSYGYTF. The CDR3 DNA reads TGTGCCTGGAGTGCTAACAGCTATGGCTACACCTTC.

The chain couples TRBV28 to TRBJ2-4, with D possibly matching TRBD1 (6 bases). The V gene lost 2 bases and the J gene lost 10 bases, with 6 bases spanning the gap. This CDR3 is 11 amino acids long. CDR1 and CDR2 from the germline V gene are MDHEN and SYDVKM. The CDR3: CASSLRGIQYF. DNA of the CDR3: TGTGCCAGCAGTTTAAGGGGGATTCAGTACTTC.

The rearrangement links TRBV30 to TRBJ1-5, with D perhaps TRBD1 (5 bases). The V end was cut by 2 bases, the J end by 7 bases, with 9 bases between. CDR1 is GTSNPN, CDR2 SVGIG, per germline (reference sequence). CDR3 length: 12 residues. CDR3 sequence reads: CAWSFQGQPQHF. The CDR3, as DNA: TGTGCCTGGAGTTTCCAGGGCCAGCCCCAGCATTTT.

This clonotype was observed a single time. The gene calls are TRBV29-1 and TRBJ2-7, with D possibly being TRBD1 or TRBD2 (5 bases each). Trimming stripped 5 bases from V and 5 bases from J, with 22 bases between. The CDR3 runs 15 residues. Germline CDR1 is SQVTM and CDR2 is ANQGSEA. The CDR3 loop is CSVLGTGASTHEQYF. The CDR3 region has the DNA TGCAGCGTTTTGGGGACCGGGGCCTCGACCCACGAGCAGTACTTC.

Here the CDR3 reads CASSTGQGMNTEAFF. The DNA of the CDR3 is TGTGCCAGTAGTACCGGACAGGGGATGAACACTGAAGCTTTCTTT. This chain connects TRBV19 to TRBJ1-1, with 9 bases lining up with TRBD1. This CDR3 spans 15 amino acids. The trim removed 4 bases at V and 0 bases at J, leaving 3 bases unmatched. Germline V gives CDR1 LNHDA, CDR2 SQIVND (reference sequence). The full variable domain, completed using reference TRBV19 and TRBJ1-1, is DGGITQSPKYLFRKEGQNVTLSCEQNLNHDAMYWYRQDPGQGLRLIYYSQIVNDFQKGDIAEGYSVSREKKESFPLTVTSAQKNPTAFYLCASSTGQGMNTEAFFGQGTRLTVV.

The count of this clonotype is one. This chain links TRBV30 with TRBJ2-5, with a tentative D call TRBD1 (5 bases). The ends were cut back, 8 bases at V and 2 bases at J, with 9 bases in the middle. Germline V gives CDR1 GTSNPN, CDR2 SVGIG (reference sequence). The CDR3 is made up of 11 amino acids. The CDR3 coding sequence is TGTGCCCGGAAGGGGCAAGAGACCCAGTACTTC. Translated, it gives CARKGQETQYF.

V gene TRBV15 combines with J gene TRBJ2-3, with D perhaps matching TRBD2 (5 bases). From germline, CDR1 is LNHNV and CDR2 YYDKDF (reference sequence). V dropped 0 bases and J dropped 6 bases, with 10 bases sitting between them. This CDR3 is 14 amino acids long. CDR3 in DNA: TGTGCCACCAGCAGAGATCGCGGGCCGGATACGCAGTATTTT. The encoded protein is CATSRDRGPDTQYF. Complete variable domain (other parts from reference TRBV15 and TRBJ2-3): DAMVIQNPRYQVTQFGKPVTLSCSQTLNHNVMYWYQQKSSQAPKLLFHYYDKDFNNEADTPDNFQSRRPNTSFCFLDIRSPGLGDTAMYLCATSRDRGPDTQYFGPGTRLTVL.

The chain joins TRBV5-6 to TRBJ1-5, with a weak D call TRBD1 (6 bases). V was pared by 6 bases and J by 2 bases, with 12 bases between. The CDR3 contains 14 residues. CDR1 SGHDT and CDR2 YYEEEE come from the germline V gene. DNA of the CDR3: TGTGCCAGCACCCGTTACAGGGGCAATCAGCCCCAGCATTTT. This encodes CASTRYRGNQPQHF.

The chain is built from TRBV20-1 and TRBJ2-3; 7 positions match TRBD1. The CDR3 totals 13 residues. Germline V lookup: CDR1 DFQATT, CDR2 SNEGSKA (reference sequence). V gave up 5 bases and J gave up 4 bases; unmatched junction bases: 6. The CDR3 sequence is CSAAEGGADTQYF. As DNA, the CDR3 is TGCAGTGCTGCGGAAGGGGGCGCAGATACGCAGTATTTT.

The chain recombines TRBV20-1 with TRBJ2-1; TRBD2 aligns across 10 bases. V lost 5 bases, J lost 7 bases, and 11 bases stayed unmatched. The CDR3 spans 15 residues. The germline V gene has CDR1 DFQATT and CDR2 SNEGSKA (reference sequence). The CDR3 is CSARTTSGVINEQFF. CDR3 DNA sequence: TGCAGTGCTCGGACCACTAGCGGGGTTATTAATGAGCAGTTCTTC.

The CDR3 nucleotides read TGTGCCAGCGGGAACCCGGTGTTTGACATTCAGTACTTC. It codes for CASGNPVFDIQYF. The rearrangement uses TRBV2 and TRBJ2-4; D is uncertain. CDR1 is SNHLY, CDR2 FYNNEI, per germline. V lost 8 bases and J lost 8, with 16 bases in between. The CDR3 sequence is 13 residues long. The whole variable domain, filled in from reference TRBV2 and TRBJ2-4, reads EPEVTQTPSHQVTQMGQEVILRCVPISNHLYFYWYRQILGQKVEFLVSFYNNEISEKSEIFDDQFSVERPDGSNFTLKIRSTKLEDSAMYFCASGNPVFDIQYFGAGTRLSVL.

The chain has TRBV11-3 and TRBJ1-2; perhaps TRBD1 as D (5 bases). The CDR3 contains 12 residues. V was pared by 5 bases and J by 8 bases, with 12 bases between. Germline V gene sequence: CDR1 SGHNT, CDR2 YENEEA. CDR3: CASSARVQGYTF. The CDR3 bases are TGTGCCAGCAGCGCCAGGGTGCAAGGCTACACCTTC.

The V call is TRBV29-1, the J call TRBJ2-7; possible D gene TRBD1, 6 bases. Trimming stripped 7 bases from V and 3 bases from J, with 13 bases between. The CDR3 length is 12 residues. CDR1 is SQVTM, CDR2 ANQGSEA, per germline. CDR3 amino acids: CSAGTTVYEQYF. CDR3 DNA: TGCAGCGCCGGGACAACCGTCTACGAGCAGTACTTC.

The V call is TRBV7-3, the J call TRBJ2-3; no definite D call. Per germline, CDR1 SGHTA and CDR2 FQGTGA. Trimming pared 6 bases from V and 0 bases from J, leaving 7 bases between. The CDR3 loop spans 13 amino acids. The CDR3 nucleotides read TGTGCCAGCAGGGAAGCTAGCACAGATACGCAGTATTTT. Amino acids: CASREASTDTQYF.